The 18 T cell receptor beta chains given below trace back to one sample, sequenced in a study of glioma-infiltrating T cells. TCR alpha and beta CDR3 regions were amplified from RNA using iRepertoire nested multiplex PCR. TCRdb recomputed calls from the multiplex PCR reads with MiXCR, one row per CDR3 protein. The data contain 300,000 to 450,000 distinct CDR3 sequences, 41% of them seen just once; the ten biggest clones take up around 13%. The sequenced material came from glioma tissue, nonneoplastic brain tissue, or PBMCs (not recorded which). The source of these receptors is a human donor with low-grade glioma or glioblastoma, undergoing nonglioma brain surgery, or in good health (not recorded which).

The V and J genes are TRBV20-1 and TRBJ1-6; D may be TRBD1 (5 bases). Germline assignment: CDR1 DFQATT and CDR2 SNEGSKA (reference sequence). Trimming removed 3 bases from V and 13 bases from J, with 19 bases in between. There are 14 residues in the CDR3. The CDR3 region is CSARVGVSNQPLHF. DNA of the CDR3: TGCAGTGCTAGGGTGGGGGTTAGCAATCAGCCCCTCCACTTT.

This clonotype was observed a handful of times. The V gene is TRBV20-1, the J gene TRBJ2-1; 11 bases are a match to TRBD2. Unmatched junction bases numbered 6, after V lost 5 bases and J lost 9 bases. The germline gives CDR1 DFQATT, CDR2 SNEGSKA (reference sequence). The CDR3 has 13 amino acids. CDR3 coding DNA: TGCAGTGCTCCGATAGCGGGAGGGCGTGAGCAGTTCTTC. Translation: CSAPIAGGREQFF.

This clonotype has a handful of counts. The chain employs TRBV20-1 and TRBJ2-1, with 10 bases identical to TRBD2. This CDR3 spans 19 amino acids. Germline trimming cut 3 bases from V and 0 bases from J; bases unmatched to any gene: 14. Germline V gene sequence: CDR1 DFQATT, CDR2 SNEGSKA (reference sequence). CDR3 loop: CSARRRARLAGDSYNEQFF. The CDR3 coding sequence is TGCAGTGCTAGGCGGCGGGCCCGTCTAGCGGGAGACTCCTACAATGAGCAGTTCTTC.

The chain employs TRBV6-1 and TRBJ2-5; D perhaps matches TRBD1 (6 bases). The V end lost 7 bases, the J end lost 4 bases, and 13 bases lay between the germline ends. Germline loops: CDR1 MNHNS, CDR2 SASEGT. The length of the CDR3 is 13 residues. This CDR3 is CASTLTGTETQYF. In nucleotides, the CDR3 is TGTGCCAGCACCCTCACAGGGACAGAGACCCAGTACTTC.

The chain links TRBV7-9 to TRBJ1-2; possible D gene TRBD1, 5 bases. Per germline, CDR1 SEHNR and CDR2 FQNEAQ (reference sequence). V was trimmed by 8 bases and J by 10 bases, leaving 20 bases between them. The CDR3 has 13 residues. The CDR3 spells CASSSGKYTIYTF. CDR3 DNA sequence: TGTGCCAGCTCTTCAGGGAAGTATACTATCTACACCTTC.

The J gene is TRBJ2-7, the V gene TRBV6-2 or TRBV6-3; TRBD1 agrees at 9 bases. J lost 6 bases, V lost 7 bases, and 10 bases had no gene match. The CDR3 sequence is 14 residues long. CDR1 MNHEY and CDR2 SVGEGT come from the germline V gene. The CDR3 loop reads CASTLGQGQGEQYF. The DNA for the CDR3 is TGTGCCAGCACCCTGGGACAGGGACAAGGCGAGCAGTACTTC.

This clonotype occurred a few times. The chain uses TRBV7-6 and TRBJ2-5; D call uncertain. The CDR3 has 13 amino acids. Between the trimmed V and J ends, which lost 0 bases and 5 bases, there was a span of 7 bases. Germline CDR1 SGHVS, CDR2 FNYEAQ. CDR3 in amino acids: CASSLALLETQYF. The CDR3 region has the DNA TGTGCCAGCAGCTTAGCGCTTTTGGAGACCCAGTACTTC.

This clonotype was detected only a few times. V and J are TRBV20-1 and TRBJ2-1, with D maybe TRBD1 (6 bases). V gave up 0 bases and J gave up 6 bases, with 15 bases separating them. Germline V gene data show CDR1 as DFQATT and CDR2 as SNEGSKA (reference sequence). The CDR3 length is 15 residues. CDR3 nucleotides: TGCAGTGCTAGAGATTCGGTACAGGGACGCAATGAGCAGTTCTTC. Its protein product is CSARDSVQGRNEQFF.

V is TRBV6-1 and J is TRBJ2-7; 7 nucleotides line up with TRBD2. CDR3 size: 13 residues. The germline gives CDR1 MNHNS, CDR2 SASEGT. Germline trimming cut 7 bases from V and 1 base from J; bases unmatched to any gene: 4. The CDR3 DNA sequence: TGTGCCAGCAATCCGGGAGGATCCTACGAGCAGTACTTC. It is translated as CASNPGGSYEQYF.

The chain is built from TRBV7-2 and TRBJ1-1; D unclear. Between the trimmed V and J ends, which lost 5 bases and 1 base, there was a span of 14 bases. Germline-derived CDR1 and CDR2 are SGHTA and FQGNSA. The length of the CDR3 is 15 residues. The chain's CDR3 is CASSASTGWNTEAFF. The CDR3 nucleotides read TGTGCCAGCAGCGCCAGTACGGGGTGGAACACTGAAGCTTTCTTT.

This clonotype has just a few counts. The chain combines TRBV20-1 with TRBJ2-1; 9 bases map to TRBD2. This CDR3 contains 13 residues. From germline, CDR1 is DFQATT and CDR2 SNEGSKA (reference sequence). The V and J ends lost 3 bases and 8 bases, in that order; junction bases with no gene match: 5. Here the CDR3 reads CSASRGRADEQFF. DNA of the CDR3: TGCAGTGCTAGCCGCGGGAGGGCCGATGAGCAGTTCTTC.

This clonotype has ten or more counts. The chain couples TRBV6-2 or TRBV6-3 to TRBJ2-3, with D unclear. The CDR3 length is 11 residues. Trimming stripped 5 bases from V and 3 bases from J, with 3 bases between. Germline values: CDR1 MNHEY, CDR2 SVGEGT. In DNA form, the CDR3 reads TGTGCCAGCAGTAATACAGATACGCAGTATTTT. This codes for CASSNTDTQYF.

This clonotype was seen a single time. A much larger clone lies a single base off, so this may be a read error. The rearrangement joins TRBV6-1 to TRBJ1-1, with D perhaps TRBD1 (5 bases). The CDR3 is 15 residues long. The germline gives CDR1 MNHNS, CDR2 SASEGT. V lost 7 bases, J lost 6 bases, and 21 bases lay in between. The CDR3 region is CASTYPGTWVAEAFF. The CDR3, as DNA: TGTGCCAGCACCTACCCCGGGACCTGGGTAGCTGAAGCTTTCTTT.

The V call is TRBV11-2, the J call TRBJ2-3; TRBD1 matches at 8 bases. Germline CDR1 and CDR2: SGHAT and FQNNGV. The trim removed 4 bases at V and 2 bases at J, leaving 14 bases unmatched. The CDR3 runs to 18 residues. This CDR3 reads CASSYLRTGPSVTDTQYF. CDR3 sequence (DNA): TGTGCCAGCAGCTACCTAAGGACAGGGCCCTCGGTCACAGATACGCAGTATTTT.

This clonotype was found many times. The chain links TRBV28 to TRBJ2-3; TRBD1 agrees at 7 bases. V shed 6 bases, J shed 7 bases, and the junction held 16 bases outside the gene matches. The CDR3 has 16 amino acids. Looked up from germline, CDR1 is MDHEN and CDR2 is SYDVKM. The CDR3 here is CASRGTQGKGGNTQYF. For the CDR3, the DNA is TGTGCCAGCAGGGGGACACAGGGAAAAGGGGGCAATACGCAGTATTTT. Based on the CDR3 plus reference TRBV28 and TRBJ2-3, the full variable domain is DVKVTQSSRYLVKRTGEKVFLECVQDMDHENMFWYRQDPGLGLRLIYFSYDVKMKEKGDIPEGYSVSREKKERFSLILESASTNQTSMYLCASRGTQGKGGNTQYFGPGTRLTVL.

This clonotype was detected ten times or more. The chain joins TRBV6-1 to TRBJ2-7, with TRBD1 matching over 8 bases. V lost 4 bases and J lost 3; bases outside the gene matches: 11. CDR3 length: 16 residues. Germline V gene data show CDR1 as MNHNS and CDR2 as SASEGT. The CDR3 region is CASSAGQGPYYYEQYF. DNA of the CDR3: TGTGCCAGCAGTGCCGGACAGGGCCCCTACTACTACGAGCAGTACTTC.

A few counts support this clonotype. The chain links TRBV6-6 to TRBJ2-5; D perhaps matches TRBD1 (6 bases). The CDR3 extends over 14 amino acids. CDR1 and CDR2 (germline): MNHNY, SVGAGI (reference sequence). The germline V and J ends were trimmed by 2 bases and 3 bases, with 10 bases remaining between them. In nucleotides, the CDR3 is TGTGCCAGCAGTTACGCGGCAGGGGAAGAGACCCAGTACTTC. Translating it yields CASSYAAGEETQYF.

This clonotype was seen at least ten times. V and J are TRBV28 and TRBJ1-2; the D is unclear. V lost 1 base to trimming and J lost 8 bases, with 14 bases between them. Germline values: CDR1 MDHEN, CDR2 SYDVKM. This CDR3 is 14 amino acids long. This CDR3 reads CASSLYAAGSGYTF. For the CDR3, the DNA is TGTGCCAGCAGTTTATATGCGGCGGGTTCCGGCTACACCTTC.